This T cell receptor (beta chain) is drawn from a study of cytomegalovirus exposure and HLA in healthy donors. PCR was performed using 60 Vbeta and 13 Jbeta primers. Sequencing used immunoSEQ multiplex PCR; TCRdb keeps in-frame clones, though not all of them. The sample contains roughly 98,000 clones, 55% to 75% of which appear only once. CDR1 SEHNR and CDR2 FQNEAQ come from the germline V gene (reference sequence). Deletions cut 5 bases from V and 5 bases from J, with 13 bases between. The CDR3 sequence is 14 residues long. Concerning this clone itself: Its antigen is as yet unknown.

Study-level points and caveats: In a later analysis, several top co-occurrence clusters appeared linked to parvovirus B19, influenza, CMV and Epstein-Barr virus.

The receptor was derived from a man over 45 in good health and CMV-seronegative. Input material: PBMCs. The chain has TRBV7-9 and TRBJ1-5; tentatively, D is TRBD1 (5 bases). The chain's CDR3 is CASSQGPGDQPQHF. The CDR3 DNA sequence: TGTGCCAGCAGCCAGGGCCCGGGGGATCAGCCCCAGCATTTT. Full variable domain (outside the CDR3, taken from reference TRBV7-9 and TRBJ1-5): DTGVSQNPRHKITKRGQNVTFRCDPISEHNRLYWYRQTLGQGPEFLTYFQNEAQLEKSRLLSDRFSAERPKGSFSTLEIQRTEQGDSAMYLCASSQGPGDQPQHFGDGTRLSIL.